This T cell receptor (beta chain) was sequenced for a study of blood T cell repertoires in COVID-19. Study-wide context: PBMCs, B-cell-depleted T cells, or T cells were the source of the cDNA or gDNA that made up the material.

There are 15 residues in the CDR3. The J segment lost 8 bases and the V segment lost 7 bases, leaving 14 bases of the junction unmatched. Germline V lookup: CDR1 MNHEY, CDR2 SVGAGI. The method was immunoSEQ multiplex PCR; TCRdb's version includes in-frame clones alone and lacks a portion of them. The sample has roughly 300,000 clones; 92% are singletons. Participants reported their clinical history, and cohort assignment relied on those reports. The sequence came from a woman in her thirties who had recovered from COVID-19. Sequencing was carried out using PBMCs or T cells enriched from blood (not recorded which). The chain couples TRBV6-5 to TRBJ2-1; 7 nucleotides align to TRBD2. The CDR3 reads CASIRRGRENDEQFF. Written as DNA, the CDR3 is TGTGCCAGCATCCGCCGAGGGCGGGAGAACGATGAGCAGTTCTTC.